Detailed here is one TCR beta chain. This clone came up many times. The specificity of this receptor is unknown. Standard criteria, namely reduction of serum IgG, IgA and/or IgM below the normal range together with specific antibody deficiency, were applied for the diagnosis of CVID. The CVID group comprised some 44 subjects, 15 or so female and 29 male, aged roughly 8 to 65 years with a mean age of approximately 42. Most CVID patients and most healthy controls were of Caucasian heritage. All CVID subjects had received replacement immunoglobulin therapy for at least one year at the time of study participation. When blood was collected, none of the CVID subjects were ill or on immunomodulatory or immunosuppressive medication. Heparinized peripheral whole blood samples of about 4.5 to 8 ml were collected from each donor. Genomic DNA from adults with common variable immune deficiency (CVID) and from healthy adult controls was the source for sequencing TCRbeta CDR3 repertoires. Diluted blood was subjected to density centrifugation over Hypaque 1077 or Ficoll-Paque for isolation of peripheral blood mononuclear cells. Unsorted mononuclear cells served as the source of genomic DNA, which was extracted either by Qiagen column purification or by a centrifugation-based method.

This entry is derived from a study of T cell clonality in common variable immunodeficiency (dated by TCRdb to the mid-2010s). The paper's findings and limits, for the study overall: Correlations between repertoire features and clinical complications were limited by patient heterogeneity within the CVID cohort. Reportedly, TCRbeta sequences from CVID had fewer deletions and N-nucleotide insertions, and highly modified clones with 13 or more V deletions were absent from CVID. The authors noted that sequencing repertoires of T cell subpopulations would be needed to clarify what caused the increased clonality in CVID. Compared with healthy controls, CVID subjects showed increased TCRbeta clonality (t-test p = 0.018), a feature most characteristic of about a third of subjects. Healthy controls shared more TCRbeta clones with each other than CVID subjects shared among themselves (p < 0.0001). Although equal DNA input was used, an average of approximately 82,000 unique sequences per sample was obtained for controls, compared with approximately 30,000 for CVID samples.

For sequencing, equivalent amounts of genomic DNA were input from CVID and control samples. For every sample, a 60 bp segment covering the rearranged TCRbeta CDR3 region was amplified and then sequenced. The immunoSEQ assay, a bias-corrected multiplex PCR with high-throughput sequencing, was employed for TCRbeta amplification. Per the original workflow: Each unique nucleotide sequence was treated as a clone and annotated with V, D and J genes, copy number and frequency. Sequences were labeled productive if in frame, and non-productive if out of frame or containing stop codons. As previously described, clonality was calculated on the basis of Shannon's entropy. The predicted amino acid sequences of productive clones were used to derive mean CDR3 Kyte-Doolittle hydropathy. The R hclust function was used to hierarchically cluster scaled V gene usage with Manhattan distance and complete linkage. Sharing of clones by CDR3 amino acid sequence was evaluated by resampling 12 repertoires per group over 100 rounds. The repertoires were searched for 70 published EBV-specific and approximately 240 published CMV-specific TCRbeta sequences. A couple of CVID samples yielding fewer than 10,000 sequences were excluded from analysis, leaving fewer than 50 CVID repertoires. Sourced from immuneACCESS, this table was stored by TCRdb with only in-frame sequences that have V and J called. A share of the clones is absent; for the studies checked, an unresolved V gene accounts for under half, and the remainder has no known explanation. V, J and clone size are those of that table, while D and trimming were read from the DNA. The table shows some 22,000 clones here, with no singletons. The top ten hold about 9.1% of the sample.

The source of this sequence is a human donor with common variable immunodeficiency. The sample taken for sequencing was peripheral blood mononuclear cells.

The covered CDR3 bases are TGTGCCTGGAGTCGACAGCCGAACACTGAA. Its coded protein is CAWSRQPNTE. Given in full, the CDR3 is CAWSRQPNTEAFF. The rearrangement combines TRBV30 with TRBJ1-1; TRBD1 is a possible D gene, resting on 5 matching bases. The CDR3 extends 3 residues past the end of the read, so its final part is completed from the germline J gene. Reading from cysteine to phenylalanine, the CDR3 counts 13 amino acids. The DNA shown is the part of the CDR3 that was read: 30 bases, in frame from base 1. CDR1 GTSNPN and CDR2 SVGIG were looked up in the germline V gene (reference sequence). V is cut by 2 bases and J by 1 base, and the space between the germline ends is 8 bases.